This note documents a single TCR beta chain sequence. This clone was detected once. Its antigen is still unknown. No base quality values were provided; no much bigger clone lies one nucleotide off. The data derive from a study of pediatric ulcerative colitis (dated by TCRdb to the late 2010s). Study-level background: From roughly 10 newly diagnosed, treatment-naive pediatric ulcerative colitis patients and a handful of non-IBD control children, paired blood and rectal samples were collected.

Using the immunoSEQ TRB Survey service, rearranged CDR3 beta regions were amplified from genomic DNA with multiplex V and J primers. Survey-level sequencing depth of up to 500,000 reads per sample was used to keep depth equal across samples. Libraries were purified and pooled, and sequencing was performed on Illumina technology. On the authors' methods: Productive clonality, sample overlap, pairwise scatters, CDR3 beta length, V/D/J gene usage and productiveness were assessed with immunoSEQ online tools. Calculated diversity was the number of unique rearrangements divided by total templates times 100; Shannon and Simpson indices were also computed. Principal component analysis used the R prcomp function and ggbiplot package on Z-score normalized data. Morisita's index was used to measure clonal overlap between blood and rectum within each subject. This is the immuneACCESS table as TCRdb keeps it, with only in-frame sequences that have V and J called. A part of the clones is gone; compared with another copy, unresolved V genes explain less than half, and the rest is unexplained. Clone size and the V and J calls come from that table; the DNA yielded D and trimming. The sample table shows 55,000 to 70,000 clones, and more than 75% are seen once. The ten most abundant clones make up nearly 1.5% of the sample.

Broad study findings and their caveats: Clonal overlap between a subject's own blood and rectum was significantly greater in ulcerative colitis patients than in controls, which suggests more T cell trafficking to inflamed tissue. The healthy control group was small, consisting of only a handful of individuals. A couple of patients' blood samples yielded substantially fewer templates for technical reasons and were excluded from blood-rectal overlap analysis. Because the repertoires came from total lymphocyte DNA, rare subsets such as regulatory T cells may have patterns that are not reflected. Controls, mild-moderate and acute severe colitis patients were separated by rectal repertoire features, and reduced rectal diversity due to clonal expansions was observed in acute severe colitis. A couple of rectal CDR3 clonotypes turned up in every ulcerative colitis patient but in none of the controls.

Controls underwent colonoscopy for suspected IBD, had macroscopically and histologically normal endoscopy, and were not diagnosed with IBD within the following year. Blood was sampled at the time of the colonoscopy. The Wizard kit (Promega) was used to extract genomic DNA from both blood and intestinal samples. This clonotype was sampled from a boy younger than 18 who was a control in a study of pediatric ulcerative colitis. Input material: blood.

The nucleotides are TGTGCCAGCAGTGGACTAGCGGGGAACACCGGGGAGCTGTTTTTT. Translated, this gives CASSGLAGNTGELFF. This chain joins TRBV2 to TRBJ2-2; the junction holds 10 bases that match TRBD2. CDR1 and CDR2, looked up from the germline V gene, are SNHLY and FYNNEI. Trimming accounts for 4 bases at V and 1 base at J, while the number of junction bases matched to no gene is 0. Spanning cysteine to phenylalanine, the CDR3 consists of 15 amino acids. Kept here is only the CDR3 DNA, which spans 45 bases and is read in frame from base 1.